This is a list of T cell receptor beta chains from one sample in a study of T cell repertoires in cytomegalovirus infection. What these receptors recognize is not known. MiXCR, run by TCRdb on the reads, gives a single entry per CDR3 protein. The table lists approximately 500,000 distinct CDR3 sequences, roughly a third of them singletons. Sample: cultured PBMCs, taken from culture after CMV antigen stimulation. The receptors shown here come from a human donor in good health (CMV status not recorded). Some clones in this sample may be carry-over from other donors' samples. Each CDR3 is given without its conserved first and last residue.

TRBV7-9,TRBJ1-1,ASSLGQKAF
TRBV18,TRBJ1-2,ASSPREGNYGYT
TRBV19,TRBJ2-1,ASSILAGGSYNEQF
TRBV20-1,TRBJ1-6,SALPTGSYNSPLH
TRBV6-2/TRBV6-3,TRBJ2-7,ASSYGVPIEQY
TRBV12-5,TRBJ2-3,ASGPMSGSGTTDTQY
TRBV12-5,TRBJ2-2,ASGLGVYTGELF
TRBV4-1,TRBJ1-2,ASSPPIRGRDGYT
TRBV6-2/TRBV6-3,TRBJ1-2,ASETQGGYGYT
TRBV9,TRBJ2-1,ASSVFGVSYNEQF
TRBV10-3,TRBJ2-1,AISGFGESSYNEQF
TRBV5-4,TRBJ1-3,ASSPPPGQAKYSGNTIY
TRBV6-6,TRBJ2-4,ASSYDVGMQIQY
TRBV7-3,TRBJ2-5,ASSFSREETQY
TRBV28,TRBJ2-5,ASTTGETQY
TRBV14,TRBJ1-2,ASSQDGEAQDYGYT
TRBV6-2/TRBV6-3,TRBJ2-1,ASRASGRNYNEQF
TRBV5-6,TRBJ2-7,ASSLGGFYEQY
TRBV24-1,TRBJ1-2,ATSDPQAAGHYGYT
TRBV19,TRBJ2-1,ASSIVLAGSYNEQF
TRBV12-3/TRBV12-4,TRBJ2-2,ASSRLAGAVTGELF